This TCR beta chain came from a study of OX40 agonist ivuxolimab in advanced cancers. Study summary: The study treated patients with ivuxolimab, an agonistic anti-OX40 (CD134) antibody. Findings and limits, study-wide: Antigens targeted by the expanded peripheral T cells were not determined.

Per the germline V gene, CDR1 is ENHRY and CDR2 is SYGVKD. Trimming removed 0 bases at V and 7 bases at J, with 12 bases between. The CDR3 has 15 amino acids. TCRdb's copy holds only in-frame clones and misses some; the assay was immunoSEQ multiplex PCR. This sample has around 71,000 clones, with approximately 78% found just once. For this clone: No antigen is known for it.

The source was CD4+ or CD8+ T cells sorted from blood, collected in a trial of the OX40 agonist ivuxolimab. The chain has TRBV10-3 and TRBJ1-4; D is unclear. This TCR came from an adult with an advanced solid tumor such as melanoma, head and neck, liver or kidney cancer. CDR3 sequence reads: CAISESGGWGEKLFF. The DNA of the CDR3 is TGTGCCATCAGTGAGTCTGGCGGTTGGGGTGAAAAACTGTTTTTT.